This paragraph reports one T cell receptor (beta chain). Its target is not known. 60 Vbeta and 13 Jbeta primers were used in PCR. The table came from immunoSEQ multiplex PCR; TCRdb's copy has only in-frame clones and leaves some out. In the table there are approximately 130,000 clones, 60% to 80% of which are singletons. Trimming left V 4 bases short and J 4 bases short, with 14 bases between. Germline-derived CDR1 and CDR2 are SGHRS and YFSETQ. CDR3 length equals 14 residues. The sample is drawn from a study of cytomegalovirus exposure and HLA in healthy donors. Study-wide context: Prior work identified 95 million to 120 million unique TCR beta sequences in some 180 million T cells.

Study results and limitations: A cluster of highly shared sequence variants was likely a sequencing artifact. Common viral pathogens (according to a later analysis) appeared linked to several of the most significant clusters.

The sequence was collected from a man between 45 and 60 years old in good health and CMV-seronegative. V and J are TRBV5-1 and TRBJ1-1; D is possibly TRBD1 (6 bases). The sample taken for sequencing was PBMCs. CDR3 nucleotide sequence: TGCGCCAGCAGCCCCGGGACATTTAGCACTGAAGCTTTCTTT. This translates into CASSPGTFSTEAFF.